Listed below are T cell receptor beta chains from one sample, sequenced in a study of blood T cell repertoires in COVID-19. TCRdb keeps only in-frame clones here, not all; method: immunoSEQ multiplex PCR. This sample yields around 280,000 clones, of which 86% are seen a single time; around 2.1% belongs to the top ten. The sequenced sample consisted of peripheral blood. The receptors come from a woman in her 30s who had recovered from COVID-19. Both conserved end residues are part of each CDR3. D genes are given only for firm matches. Size values are once, few and many counts, or a class for expanded clones, and some rows have none.

clone size,V gene,J gene,D gene,CDR3 DNA,CDR3 protein
few,TRBV24-1,TRBJ1-1,TRBD1,TGTGCCACCCGTCAGGGGGACGAAGCTTTCTTT,CATRQGDEAFF
-,TRBV29-1,TRBJ2-5,-,TGCAGCGTTGTGGACAGCCAAGAGACCCAGTACTTC,CSVVDSQETQYF
-,TRBV7-9,TRBJ2-2,-,TGTGCCAGCAGCTCAACAGGGAGCGGGGAGCTGTTTTTT,CASSSTGSGELFF
-,TRBV2,TRBJ1-1,-,TGTGCCAGCAGATCCTACCAGAACACTGAAGCTTTCTTT,CASRSYQNTEAFF
-,TRBV11-2,TRBJ2-1,TRBD1,TGTGCCAGCAGCCAGGGGGCTAGTGCTTACAATGAGCAGTTCTTC,CASSQGASAYNEQFF
-,TRBV7-9,TRBJ1-2,-,TGTGCCAGCAGCTTAGTCCCAGGGGATGGGAACTATGGCTACACCTTC,CASSLVPGDGNYGYTF
-,TRBV12-3/TRBV12-4,TRBJ1-1,-,TGTGCCAGCAGTTTATCCCGGGTTACTGAAGCTTTCTTT,CASSLSRVTEAFF
once,TRBV10-3,TRBJ2-7,-,TGTGCCATCAGGGCCCAAGCCTATCGGGACGAGCAGTACTTC,CAIRAQAYRDEQYF
-,TRBV6-2/TRBV6-3,TRBJ2-3,-,TGTGCCAGCAGTTACCCTCCAGATACGCAGTATTTT,CASSYPPDTQYF
-,TRBV6-5,TRBJ2-7,-,TGTGCCAGCAGTTACCGGGAGACAGGGCTCTACGAGCAGTACTTC,CASSYRETGLYEQYF
-,TRBV5-5,TRBJ1-4,-,TGTGCCAGCAGCCTCCTCGGGGGACGGAATGAAAAACTGTTTTTT,CASSLLGGRNEKLFF
once,TRBV5-8,TRBJ1-5,-,TGTGCCAGCAGCTCCGGAGGACGTAGCAATCAGCCCCAGCATTTT,CASSSGGRSNQPQHF
once,TRBV7-2,TRBJ2-1,-,TGTGCCAGCAGCTTCCGGGTCAGCGAGCAGTTCTTC,CASSFRVSEQFF
-,TRBV5-5,TRBJ2-7,-,TGTGCCAGCAGGCCTCTGGGGGGATCCTCCTACGAGCAGTACTTC,CASRPLGGSSYEQYF
-,TRBV3-1/TRBV3-2,TRBJ1-2,-,TGTGCCAGCAGCCAAGACAGGCCAGATGGCTACACCTTC,CASSQDRPDGYTF
-,TRBV19,TRBJ1-5,TRBD1,TGTGCCAGTCGTACGACGGACAGGGGTAGCAATCAGCCCCAGCATTTT,CASRTTDRGSNQPQHF
once,TRBV15,TRBJ2-2,-,TGTGCCACCACGCGGGGCGGAGGAGGGGAGCTGTTTTTT,CATTRGGGGELFF
-,TRBV11-3,TRBJ2-2,TRBD2,TGTGCCAGCAGCTTGAGCGGGGCTGGGGCCGGGGAGCTGTTTTTT,CASSLSGAGAGELFF
-,TRBV27,TRBJ1-1,TRBD1,TGTGCCAGCAGCTTTACAGGGGATACTGAAGCTTTCTTT,CASSFTGDTEAFF
-,TRBV19,TRBJ2-2,-,TGTGCCAGTAGTGCCCCGGGGGGCAACGGGGAGCTGTTTTTT,CASSAPGGNGELFF
-,TRBV21-1,TRBJ2-7,-,TGTGCCAGCAGCAAACCCCACACCTACGAGCAGTACTTC,CASSKPHTYEQYF
-,TRBV5-1,TRBJ1-1,-,TGCGCCAGCAGCTTGGACCCGGGACTAGCTGAAGCTTTCTTT,CASSLDPGLAEAFF
-,TRBV6-2/TRBV6-3,TRBJ2-7,TRBD1,TGTGCCAGCAGTTCCCCGGGACAGACATCGTACGAGCAGTACTTC,CASSSPGQTSYEQYF
few,TRBV2,TRBJ1-1,-,TGTGCCAGCAGGCCACAGGGATACACTGAAGCTTTCTTT,CASRPQGYTEAFF
-,TRBV28,TRBJ1-1,TRBD1,TGTGCCAGCAGGCCAAGACAGGGAACGAGCACTGAAGCTTTCTTT,CASRPRQGTSTEAFF
few,TRBV6-4,TRBJ1-6,-,TGTGCCAGCAGTGACTCCAGGGGCTCACCCCTCCACTTT,CASSDSRGSPLHF
few,TRBV28,TRBJ2-3,-,TGTGCCAGCAGTTTCAGGGGAGGGGGCACAGATACGCAGTATTTT,CASSFRGGGTDTQYF
-,TRBV28,TRBJ2-2,-,TGTGCCAGCAGTTTAATGGGGCTGGGACAGAACACCGGGGAGCTGTTTTTT,CASSLMGLGQNTGELFF
once,TRBV21-1,TRBJ2-6,-,TGTGCCAGCAGCAAAAAGCGCCCGATAAATCGGGACATTCTCTCTGGGGCCAACGTCCTGACTTTC,CASSKKRPINRDILSGANVLTF
-,TRBV4-1,TRBJ1-2,-,TGCGCCAGCGGATGGGCGGCAGGGAGGGATGACGGCTACACCTTC,CASGWAAGRDDGYTF
-,TRBV19,TRBJ1-6,-,TGTGCCAGTAGTATAAATGGCGGAGGGAATTCACCCCTCCACTTT,CASSINGGGNSPLHF
-,TRBV7-8,TRBJ2-7,-,TGTGCCAGCAGCTTTCTACCCTGGGCAGGGACACTTGGGGGCGAGCAGTACTTC,CASSFLPWAGTLGGEQYF
-,TRBV5-1,TRBJ2-3,TRBD1,TGCGCCAGCAGCTTCACAGGGGGCTCAGGAGATACGCAGTATTTT,CASSFTGGSGDTQYF
-,TRBV7-3,TRBJ1-2,TRBD1,TGTGCCAGCAGCCTTGACAGGGGGTATGGCTACACCTTC,CASSLDRGYGYTF
-,TRBV28,TRBJ1-6,-,TGTGCCAGCAGTCAAGCCGGCGGGACCTCGAATTCACCCCTCCACTTT,CASSQAGGTSNSPLHF
-,TRBV6-5,TRBJ2-4,-,TGTGCCAGCAGAGACCGAGGCGCTAGGTGGAACATTCAGTACTTC,CASRDRGARWNIQYF
-,TRBV2,TRBJ2-7,TRBD1,TGTGCCAGCTCCGGGACAGGGATTGTCAACGAGCAGTACTTC,CASSGTGIVNEQYF
few,TRBV28,TRBJ1-4,-,TGTGCCAGCAGTGAGGGAAGTGAGAAACTGTTTTTT,CASSEGSEKLFF
-,TRBV19,TRBJ2-1,TRBD2,TGTGCCAGTAGTACCGGACTAGCGGGGGACTTCAATGAGCAGTTCTTC,CASSTGLAGDFNEQFF
-,TRBV29-1,TRBJ2-7,-,TGCAGCCCTGGGGGGTTGGAGTTCTACGAGCAGTACTTC,CSPGGLEFYEQYF
-,TRBV24-1,TRBJ2-2,TRBD2,TGTGCCACCAGTGATCTGACTAGCGGGAGGACCACCGGGGAGCTGTTTTTT,CATSDLTSGRTTGELFF
-,TRBV6-5,TRBJ2-1,-,TGTGCCACCCAGGCAGGTTACAATGAGCAGTTCTTC,CATQAGYNEQFF
-,TRBV5-1,TRBJ1-1,-,TGCGCCAGCAGCTTGGACTTGCCGAACACTGAAGCTTTCTTT,CASSLDLPNTEAFF
-,TRBV19,TRBJ1-3,-,TGTGCCAGTAGAGGTATTGACACAGGCGCGCCTGGAAACACCATATATTTT,CASRGIDTGAPGNTIYF
-,TRBV18,TRBJ1-1,-,TGTGCCAGCTCACCTGGCAGGAACACTGAAGCTTTCTTT,CASSPGRNTEAFF
-,TRBV15,TRBJ2-1,-,TGTGCCACCAGCAGGTTACCGACAGGACGGGCCTCCTACAATGAGCAGTTCTTC,CATSRLPTGRASYNEQFF
-,TRBV12-3/TRBV12-4,TRBJ2-5,-,TGTGCCAGCAGTCTAAGAGAGACCCAGTACTTC,CASSLRETQYF
-,TRBV14,TRBJ1-3,-,TGTGCCAGCAGCCTCAGGTCAGCTGGAAACACCATATATTTT,CASSLRSAGNTIYF
-,TRBV5-5,TRBJ2-7,-,TGTGCCAGCAGCCCTTACGGGTTGGAGCAGTACTTC,CASSPYGLEQYF
-,TRBV19,TRBJ1-1,-,TGTGCCAGTAGTGCCCGGACTGCGAACACTGAAGCTTTCTTT,CASSARTANTEAFF
-,TRBV3-1/TRBV3-2,TRBJ2-5,TRBD2,TGTGCCAGCAGCCCAACAGCGGGGGGCCCAGGGGAGACCCAGTACTTC,CASSPTAGGPGETQYF
few,TRBV7-9,TRBJ2-3,TRBD2,TGTGCCAGCAGCCCAACCGGGGGGGTTAGCACAGATACGCAGTATTTT,CASSPTGGVSTDTQYF
-,TRBV4-1,TRBJ1-1,-,TGCGCCAGCAGCCAAGACGCGGAAGTGGTTGGGACACCGAACACTGAAGCTTTCTTT,CASSQDAEVVGTPNTEAFF
-,TRBV4-1,TRBJ2-7,-,TGCGCCAGCAGCCAATGGGTTGCGGGTTCCTACGAGCAGTACTTC,CASSQWVAGSYEQYF